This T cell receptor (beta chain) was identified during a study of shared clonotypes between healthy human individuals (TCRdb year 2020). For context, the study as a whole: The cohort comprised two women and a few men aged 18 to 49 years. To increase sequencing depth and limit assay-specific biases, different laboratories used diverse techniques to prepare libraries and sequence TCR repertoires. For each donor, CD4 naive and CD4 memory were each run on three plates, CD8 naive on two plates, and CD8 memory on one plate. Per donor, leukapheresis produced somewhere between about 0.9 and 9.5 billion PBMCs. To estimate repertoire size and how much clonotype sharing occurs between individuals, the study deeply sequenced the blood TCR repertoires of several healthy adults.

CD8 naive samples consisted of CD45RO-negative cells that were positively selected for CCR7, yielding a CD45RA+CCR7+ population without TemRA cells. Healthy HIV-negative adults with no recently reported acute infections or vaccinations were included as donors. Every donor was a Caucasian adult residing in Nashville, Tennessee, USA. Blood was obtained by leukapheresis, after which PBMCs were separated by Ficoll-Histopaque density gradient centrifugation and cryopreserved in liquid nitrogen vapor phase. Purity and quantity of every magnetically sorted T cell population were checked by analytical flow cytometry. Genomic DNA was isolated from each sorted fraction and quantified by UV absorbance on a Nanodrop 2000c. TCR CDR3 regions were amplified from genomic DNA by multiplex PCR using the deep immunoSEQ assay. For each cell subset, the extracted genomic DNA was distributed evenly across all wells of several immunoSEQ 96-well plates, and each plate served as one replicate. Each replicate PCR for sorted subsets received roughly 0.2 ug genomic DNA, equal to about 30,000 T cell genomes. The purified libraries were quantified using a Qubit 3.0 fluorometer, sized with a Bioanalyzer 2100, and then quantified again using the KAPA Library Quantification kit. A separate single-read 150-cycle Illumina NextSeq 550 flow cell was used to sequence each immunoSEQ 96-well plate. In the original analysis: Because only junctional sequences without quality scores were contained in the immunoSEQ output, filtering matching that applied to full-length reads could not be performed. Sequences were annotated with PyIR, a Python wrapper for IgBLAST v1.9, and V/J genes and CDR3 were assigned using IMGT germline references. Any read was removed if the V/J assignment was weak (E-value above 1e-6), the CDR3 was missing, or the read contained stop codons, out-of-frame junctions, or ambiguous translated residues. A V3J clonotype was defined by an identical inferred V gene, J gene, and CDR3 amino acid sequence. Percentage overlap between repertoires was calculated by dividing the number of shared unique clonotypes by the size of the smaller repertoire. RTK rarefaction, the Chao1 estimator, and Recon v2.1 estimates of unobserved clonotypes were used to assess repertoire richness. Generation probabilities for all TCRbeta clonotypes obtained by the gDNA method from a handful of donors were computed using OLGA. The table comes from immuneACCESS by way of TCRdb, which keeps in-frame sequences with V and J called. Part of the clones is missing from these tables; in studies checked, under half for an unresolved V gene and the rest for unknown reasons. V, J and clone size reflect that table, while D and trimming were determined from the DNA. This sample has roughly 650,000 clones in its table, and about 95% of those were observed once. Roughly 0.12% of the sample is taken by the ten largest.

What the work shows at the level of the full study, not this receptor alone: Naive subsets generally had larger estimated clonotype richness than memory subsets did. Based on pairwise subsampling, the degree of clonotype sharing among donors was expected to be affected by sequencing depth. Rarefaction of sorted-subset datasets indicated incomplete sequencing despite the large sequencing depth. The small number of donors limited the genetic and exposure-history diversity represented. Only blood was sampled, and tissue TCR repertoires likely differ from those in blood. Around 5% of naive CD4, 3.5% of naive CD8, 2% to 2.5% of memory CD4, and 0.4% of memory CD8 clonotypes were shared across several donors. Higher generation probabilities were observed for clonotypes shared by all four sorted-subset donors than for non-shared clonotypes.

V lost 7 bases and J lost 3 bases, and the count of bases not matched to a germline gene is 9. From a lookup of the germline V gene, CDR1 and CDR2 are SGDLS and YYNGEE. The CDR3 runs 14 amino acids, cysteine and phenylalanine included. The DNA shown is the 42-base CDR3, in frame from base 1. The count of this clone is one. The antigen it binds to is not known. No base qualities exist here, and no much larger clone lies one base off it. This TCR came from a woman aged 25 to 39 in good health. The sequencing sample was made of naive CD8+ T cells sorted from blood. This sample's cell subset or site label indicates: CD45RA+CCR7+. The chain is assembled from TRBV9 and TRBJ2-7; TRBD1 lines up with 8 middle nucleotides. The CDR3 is CASGRGDRIYEQYF. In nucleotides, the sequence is TGTGCCAGCGGTCGAGGGGACAGGATCTACGAGCAGTACTTC.